What follows describes a single TCR beta chain. The record originates from a study of CD8 T cells in ankylosing spondylitis. CDR1 is DFQATT and CDR2 is SNEGSKA in the germline V gene (reference sequence). The CDR3 totals 14 residues. V was pared by 6 bases and J by 0 bases, with 6 bases of the junction left unmatched. TCRdb used MiXCR to reprocess the 5' RACE reads, holding one entry per CDR3 protein. The sample consists of approximately 210,000 distinct CDR3 sequences, roughly 12% of them appearing once. Sequencing input: blood, either unsorted or a sorted T cell fraction (not recorded which). The sequence was collected from a male donor with ankylosing spondylitis or in good health (not recorded which). V is TRBV20-1 and J is TRBJ2-7, with TRBD1 matching 9 bases. CDR3 in amino acids: CSAAGDRASYEQYF. CDR3 nucleotide sequence: TGCAGTGCGGCTGGGGACAGGGCCTCCTACGAGCAGTACTTC.